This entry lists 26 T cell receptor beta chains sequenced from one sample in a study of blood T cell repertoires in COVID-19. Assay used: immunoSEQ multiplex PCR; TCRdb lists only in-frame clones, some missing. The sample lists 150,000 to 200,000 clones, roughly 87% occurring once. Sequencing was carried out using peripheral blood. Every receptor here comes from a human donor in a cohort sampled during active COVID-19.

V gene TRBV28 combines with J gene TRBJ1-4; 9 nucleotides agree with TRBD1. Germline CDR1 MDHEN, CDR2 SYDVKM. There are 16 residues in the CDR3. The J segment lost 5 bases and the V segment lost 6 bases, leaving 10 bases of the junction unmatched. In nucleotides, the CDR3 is TGTGCCAGCAGGCAAACACGCGGGACAGGGAATGAAAAACTGTTTTTT. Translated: CASRQTRGTGNEKLFF.

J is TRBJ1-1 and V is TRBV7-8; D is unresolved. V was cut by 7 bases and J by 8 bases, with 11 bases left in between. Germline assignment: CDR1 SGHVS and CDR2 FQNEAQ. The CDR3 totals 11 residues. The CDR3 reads CASTDREEAFF. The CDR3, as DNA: TGTGCCAGCACCGATCGGGAGGAAGCTTTCTTT.

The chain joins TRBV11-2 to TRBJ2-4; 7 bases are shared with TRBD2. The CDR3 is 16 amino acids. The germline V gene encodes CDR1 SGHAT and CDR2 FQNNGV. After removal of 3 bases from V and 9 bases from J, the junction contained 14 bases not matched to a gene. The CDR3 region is CASSLRLAETGGIQYF. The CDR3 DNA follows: TGTGCCAGCAGCTTGAGGCTAGCGGAGACGGGCGGCATTCAGTACTTC.

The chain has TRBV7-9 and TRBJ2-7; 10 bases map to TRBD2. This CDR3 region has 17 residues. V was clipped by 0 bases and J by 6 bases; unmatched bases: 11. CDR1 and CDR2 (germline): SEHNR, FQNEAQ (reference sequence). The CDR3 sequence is CASSLAGSGRASGEQYF. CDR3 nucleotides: TGTGCCAGCAGCTTAGCAGGGAGCGGGAGGGCCTCTGGCGAGCAGTACTTC.

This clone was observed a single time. In DNA, the CDR3 is TGTGCCAGCAGCTTAGGGCGGAGCTCGGATGAGCAGTTCTTC. This sequence encodes CASSLGRSSDEQFF. The V gene is TRBV11-3, the J gene TRBJ2-1; D remains unclear. CDR1 and CDR2 from the germline V gene are SGHNT and YENEEA. The CDR3 sequence is 14 residues long. The germline V and J ends were trimmed by 1 base and 8 bases, with 12 bases remaining between them.

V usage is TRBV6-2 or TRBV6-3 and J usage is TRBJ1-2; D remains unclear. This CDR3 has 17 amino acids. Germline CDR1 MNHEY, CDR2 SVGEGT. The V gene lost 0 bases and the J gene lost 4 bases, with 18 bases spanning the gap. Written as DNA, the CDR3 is TGTGCCAGCAGTTACTCCGGGAGTGTACCGGGGAGCTATGGCTACACCTTC. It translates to CASSYSGSVPGSYGYTF.

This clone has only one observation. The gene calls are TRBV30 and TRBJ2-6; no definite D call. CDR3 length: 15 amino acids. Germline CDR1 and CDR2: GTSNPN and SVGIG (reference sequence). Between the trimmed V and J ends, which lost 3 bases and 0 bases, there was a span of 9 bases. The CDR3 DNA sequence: TGTGCCTGGAGCGCAGATAACTCTGGGGCCAACGTCCTGACTTTC. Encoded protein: CAWSADNSGANVLTF.

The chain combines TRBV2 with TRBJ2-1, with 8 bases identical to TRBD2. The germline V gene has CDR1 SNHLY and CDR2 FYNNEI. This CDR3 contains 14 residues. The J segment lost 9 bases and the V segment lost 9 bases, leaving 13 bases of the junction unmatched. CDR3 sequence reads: CASGVGLESFEQFF. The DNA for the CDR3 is TGTGCCAGTGGCGTGGGACTAGAATCCTTTGAGCAGTTCTTC.

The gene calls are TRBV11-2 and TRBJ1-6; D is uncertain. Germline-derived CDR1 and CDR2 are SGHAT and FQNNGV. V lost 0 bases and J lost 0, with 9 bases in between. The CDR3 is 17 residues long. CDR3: CASSLDIPSSYNSPLHF. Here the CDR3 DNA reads TGTGCCAGCAGCTTAGATATTCCGAGCTCCTATAATTCACCCCTCCACTTT.

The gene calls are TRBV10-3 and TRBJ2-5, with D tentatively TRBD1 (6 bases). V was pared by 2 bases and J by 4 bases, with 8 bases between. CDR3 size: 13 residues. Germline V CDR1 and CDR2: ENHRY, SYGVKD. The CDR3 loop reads CAISEGGPETQYF. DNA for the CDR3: TGTGCCATCAGTGAGGGGGGCCCAGAGACCCAGTACTTC.

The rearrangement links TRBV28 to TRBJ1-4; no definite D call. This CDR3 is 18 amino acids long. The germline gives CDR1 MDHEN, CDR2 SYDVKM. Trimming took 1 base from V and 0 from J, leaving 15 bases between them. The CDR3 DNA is TGTGCCAGCAGTTTATTAGTTTTAGGACTTTCAACTAATGAAAAACTGTTTTTT. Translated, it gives CASSLLVLGLSTNEKLFF. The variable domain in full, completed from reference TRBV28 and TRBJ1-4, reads DVKVTQSSRYLVKRTGEKVFLECVQDMDHENMFWYRQDPGLGLRLIYFSYDVKMKEKGDIPEGYSVSREKKERFSLILESASTNQTSMYLCASSLLVLGLSTNEKLFFGSGTQLSVL.

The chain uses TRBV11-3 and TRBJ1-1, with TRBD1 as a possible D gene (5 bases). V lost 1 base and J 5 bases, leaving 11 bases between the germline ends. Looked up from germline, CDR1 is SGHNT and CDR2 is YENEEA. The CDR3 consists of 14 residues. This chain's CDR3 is CASSLVGRRTEAFF. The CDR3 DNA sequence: TGTGCCAGCAGCTTAGTGGGGCGGCGGACTGAAGCTTTCTTT.

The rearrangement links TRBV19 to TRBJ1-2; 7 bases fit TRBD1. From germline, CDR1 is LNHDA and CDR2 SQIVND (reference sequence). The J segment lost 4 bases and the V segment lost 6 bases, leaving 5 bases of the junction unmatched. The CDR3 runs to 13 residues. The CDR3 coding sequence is TGTGCCAGTAGACGACAGGGAGCCTATGGCTACACCTTC. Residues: CASRRQGAYGYTF.

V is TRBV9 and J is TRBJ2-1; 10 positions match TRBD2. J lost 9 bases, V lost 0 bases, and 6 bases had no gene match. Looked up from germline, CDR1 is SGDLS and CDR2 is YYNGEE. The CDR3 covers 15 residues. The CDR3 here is CASSVAFSGRSEQFF. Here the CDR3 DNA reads TGTGCCAGCAGCGTAGCTTTTAGCGGGAGGAGTGAGCAGTTCTTC.

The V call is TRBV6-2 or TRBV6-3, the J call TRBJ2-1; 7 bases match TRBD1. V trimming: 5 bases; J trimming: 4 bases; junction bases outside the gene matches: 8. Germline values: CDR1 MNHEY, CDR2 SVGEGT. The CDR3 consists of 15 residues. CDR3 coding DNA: TGTGCCAGCAGTCTGCCGGGACAGCCATACAATGAGCAGTTCTTC. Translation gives CASSLPGQPYNEQFF.

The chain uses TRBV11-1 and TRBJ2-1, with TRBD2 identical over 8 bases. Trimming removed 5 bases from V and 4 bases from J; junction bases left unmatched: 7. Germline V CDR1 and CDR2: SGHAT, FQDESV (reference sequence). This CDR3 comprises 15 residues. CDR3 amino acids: CASSASTSGYNEQFF. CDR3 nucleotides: TGTGCCAGCAGCGCCTCTACTAGCGGTTACAATGAGCAGTTCTTC.

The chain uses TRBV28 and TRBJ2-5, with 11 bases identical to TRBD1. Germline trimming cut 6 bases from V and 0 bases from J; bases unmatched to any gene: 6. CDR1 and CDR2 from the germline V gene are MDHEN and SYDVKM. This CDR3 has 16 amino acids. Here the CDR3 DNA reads TGTGCCAGCAGCTCCGGGGACAGGGGGTACCAAGAGACCCAGTACTTC. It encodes CASSSGDRGYQETQYF.

The CDR3 loop reads CASKKGLTSTGELFF. CDR3 nucleotides: TGTGCCAGCAAGAAGGGGCTGACGTCCACCGGGGAGCTGTTTTTT. V is TRBV14 and J is TRBJ2-2; maybe TRBD1 (5 bases). The CDR3 covers 15 residues. Germline CDR1 SGHDN, CDR2 FVKESK. Trimming left V 7 bases short and J 4 bases short, with 16 bases between.

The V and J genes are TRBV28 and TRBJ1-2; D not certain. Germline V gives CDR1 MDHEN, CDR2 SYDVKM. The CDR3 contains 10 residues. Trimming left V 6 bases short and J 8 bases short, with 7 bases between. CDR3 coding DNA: TGTGCCAGCAGCTCGTTGGGCTACACCTTC. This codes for CASSSLGYTF.

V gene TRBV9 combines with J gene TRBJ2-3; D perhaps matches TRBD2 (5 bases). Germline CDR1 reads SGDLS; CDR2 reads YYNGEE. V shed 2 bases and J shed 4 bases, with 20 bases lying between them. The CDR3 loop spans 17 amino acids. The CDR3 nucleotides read TGTGCCAGCAGCGTGGAGTGGAGGACCCTAAGGGCAGATACGCAGTATTTT. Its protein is CASSVEWRTLRADTQYF.

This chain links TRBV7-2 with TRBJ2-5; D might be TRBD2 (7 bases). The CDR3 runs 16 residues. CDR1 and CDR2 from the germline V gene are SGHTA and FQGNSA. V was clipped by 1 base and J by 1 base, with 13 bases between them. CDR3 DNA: TGTGCCAGCAGCTTAGGCTGGGGGGGGCCCCAAGAGACCCAGTACTTC. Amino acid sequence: CASSLGWGGPQETQYF.

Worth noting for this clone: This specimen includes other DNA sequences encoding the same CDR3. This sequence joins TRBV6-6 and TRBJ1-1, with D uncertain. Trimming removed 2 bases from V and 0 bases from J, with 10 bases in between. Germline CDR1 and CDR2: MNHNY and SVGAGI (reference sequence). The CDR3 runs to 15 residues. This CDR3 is CASSYSPGLNTEAFF. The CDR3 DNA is TGTGCCAGCAGTTACAGTCCGGGATTGAACACTGAAGCTTTCTTT.

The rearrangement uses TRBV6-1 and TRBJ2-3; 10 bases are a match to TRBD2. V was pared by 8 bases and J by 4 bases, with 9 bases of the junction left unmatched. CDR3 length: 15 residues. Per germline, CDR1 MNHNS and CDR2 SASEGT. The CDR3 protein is CASGPASGSSDTQYF. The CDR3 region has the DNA TGTGCCAGCGGCCCGGCTAGCGGGAGCTCAGATACGCAGTATTTT.

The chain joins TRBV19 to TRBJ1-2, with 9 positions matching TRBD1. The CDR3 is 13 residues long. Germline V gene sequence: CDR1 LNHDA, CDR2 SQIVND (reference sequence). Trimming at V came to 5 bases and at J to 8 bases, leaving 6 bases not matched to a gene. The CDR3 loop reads CASSQDRGTGYTF. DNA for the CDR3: TGTGCCAGTAGTCAGGACAGGGGTACGGGCTACACCTTC.

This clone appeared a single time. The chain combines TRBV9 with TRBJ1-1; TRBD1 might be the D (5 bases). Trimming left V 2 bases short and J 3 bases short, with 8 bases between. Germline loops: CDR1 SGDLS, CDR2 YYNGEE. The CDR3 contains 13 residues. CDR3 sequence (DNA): TGTGCCAGCAGCGTCGGGGGACACACTGAAGCTTTCTTT. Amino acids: CASSVGGHTEAFF.

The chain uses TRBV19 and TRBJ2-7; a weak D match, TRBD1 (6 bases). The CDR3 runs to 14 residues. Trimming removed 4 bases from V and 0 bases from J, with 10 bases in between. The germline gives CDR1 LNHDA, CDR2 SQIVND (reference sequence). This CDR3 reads CASSNRRGSYEQYF. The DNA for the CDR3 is TGTGCCAGTAGTAACCGCAGGGGCTCCTACGAGCAGTACTTC.